These 8 T cell receptor beta chains were sequenced from one sample in a study of T cells after yellow fever vaccination. MiXCR, run by TCRdb on the 5' RACE reads, gives a single entry per CDR3 protein. The sample has about 320,000 distinct CDR3 sequences, around 4.5% seen once; the top ten hold approximately 19%. Sequenced here: PBMCs, sampled 15 days after the yellow fever booster vaccination. The receptors here all came from a man aged 18 to 30 who received the YFV17D yellow fever vaccine.

In this sample, this clonotype turned up many times. V usage is TRBV12-3 or TRBV12-4 and J usage is TRBJ2-3; D gene uncertain. Between the trimmed V and J ends, which lost 3 bases and 2 bases, there was a span of 9 bases. This CDR3 is 14 amino acids long. CDR3 sequence (DNA): TGTGCCAGCAGTTTTCGTGGGGTCACAGATACGCAGTATTTT. Translating it yields CASSFRGVTDTQYF.

The chain is built from TRBV18 and TRBJ1-1, with a weak D call TRBD1 (5 bases). The germline gives CDR1 KGHSH, CDR2 LQKENI. The CDR3 has 15 amino acids. V lost 6 bases and J lost 5, with 19 bases in between. DNA for the CDR3: TGTGCCAGCTCCGTTCGACGGGGCACTGGAACTGAAGCTTTCTTT. It translates to CASSVRRGTGTEAFF.

The V call is TRBV20-1, the J call TRBJ2-7; D tentatively fits TRBD1 or TRBD2 (5 bases each). V lost 6 bases, J lost 1 base, and 10 bases lay in between. Per the germline V gene, CDR1 is DFQATT and CDR2 is SNEGSKA (reference sequence). The CDR3 loop spans 12 amino acids. The CDR3: CSAGTASYEQYF. CDR3 DNA sequence: TGCAGTGCAGGGACGGCTTCCTACGAGCAGTACTTC.

This clonotype was detected only a few times. V usage is TRBV19 and J usage is TRBJ1-5; D is possibly TRBD1 (6 bases). Germline lookup yields CDR1 LNHDA and CDR2 SQIVND (reference sequence). The CDR3 spans 14 residues. The V end was cut by 1 base, the J end by 7 bases, with 11 bases between. The CDR3 DNA sequence: TGTGCCAGTAGTATAGGAAACAGGGAACAGCCCCAGCATTTT. Its protein product is CASSIGNREQPQHF. Using reference TRBV19 and TRBJ1-5 for the parts outside the CDR3, the full variable domain is DGGITQSPKYLFRKEGQNVTLSCEQNLNHDAMYWYRQDPGQGLRLIYYSQIVNDFQKGDIAEGYSVSREKKESFPLTVTSAQKNPTAFYLCASSIGNREQPQHFGDGTRLSIL.

This clonotype occurred many times. This chain connects TRBV5-1 to TRBJ2-5, with D maybe TRBD1 (5 bases). The CDR3 runs 15 residues. The germline V and J ends were trimmed by 5 bases and 2 bases, with 16 bases remaining between them. In germline, CDR1 is SGHRS, CDR2 YFSETQ. CDR3 in amino acids: CASRQEEVRQETQYF. The CDR3 DNA reads as TGCGCCAGCAGACAGGAAGAGGTCAGACAAGAGACCCAGTACTTC. Using reference TRBV5-1 and TRBJ2-5 for the parts outside the CDR3, the full variable domain is KAGVTQTPRYLIKTRGQQVTLSCSPISGHRSVSWYQQTPGQGLQFLFEYFSETQRNKGNFPGRFSGRQFSNSRSEMNVSTLELGDSALYLCASRQEEVRQETQYFGPGTRLLVL.

Ten or more counts support this clonotype. The chain carries TRBV6-5 and TRBJ2-2, with D perhaps matching TRBD2 (7 bases). Germline V gene lookup returns CDR1 MNHEY and CDR2 SVGAGI. This CDR3 spans 16 amino acids. V was pared by 2 bases and J by 2 bases, with 12 bases between. The CDR3 DNA follows: TGTGCCAGCAGTTACCCGGGGGGCGGTAACACCGGGGAGCTGTTTTTT. As protein: CASSYPGGGNTGELFF.

This chain connects TRBV29-1 to TRBJ1-5; 9 bases are a match to TRBD1. V shed 7 bases, J shed 9 bases, and the junction held 31 bases outside the gene matches. This CDR3 has 20 amino acids. Germline-derived CDR1 and CDR2 are SQVTM and ANQGSEA. CDR3 sequence reads: CSAGGSARKTGGKCVGPQHF. The DNA for the CDR3 is TGCAGCGCTGGAGGGTCCGCCCGAAAGACAGGGGGAAAGTGTGTAGGGCCCCAGCATTTT.

V and J are TRBV14 and TRBJ1-1; the D is unclear. V was clipped by 4 bases and J by 5 bases, with 8 bases between them. This CDR3 has 12 residues. Germline CDR1 reads SGHDN; CDR2 reads FVKESK. CDR3 protein: CASSLGWTEAFF. The DNA for the CDR3 is TGTGCCAGCAGCCTGGGATGGACTGAAGCTTTCTTT.